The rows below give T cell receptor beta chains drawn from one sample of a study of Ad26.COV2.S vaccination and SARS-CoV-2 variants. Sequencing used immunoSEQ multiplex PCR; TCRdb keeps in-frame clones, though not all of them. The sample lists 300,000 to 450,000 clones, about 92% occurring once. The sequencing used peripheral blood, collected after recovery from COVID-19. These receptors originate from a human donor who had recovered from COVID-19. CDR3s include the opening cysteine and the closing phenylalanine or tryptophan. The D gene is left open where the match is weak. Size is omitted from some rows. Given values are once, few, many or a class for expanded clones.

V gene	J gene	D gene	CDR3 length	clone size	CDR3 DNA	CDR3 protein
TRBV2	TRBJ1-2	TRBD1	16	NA	TGTGCCAGCAGCGCTTCCCGGACAGGGGGCGTGGATGGCTACACCTTC	CASSASRTGGVDGYTF
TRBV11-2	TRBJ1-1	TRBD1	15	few	TGTGCCAGCAGCCTGACAGGGTTCATGAACACTGAAGCTTTCTTT	CASSLTGFMNTEAFF
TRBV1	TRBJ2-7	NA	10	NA	TGCACCAGCAAGGCTGACGAGCAGTACTTC	CTSKADEQYF
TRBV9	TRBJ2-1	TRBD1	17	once	TGTGCCAGCAGCGTAGATCAAGGGGGCTACTCCTACAATGAGCAGTTCTTC	CASSVDQGGYSYNEQFF
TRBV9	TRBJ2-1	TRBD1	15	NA	TGTGCCAGCAGCGGACAGGGACCCTACTACAATGAGCAGTTCTTC	CASSGQGPYYNEQFF
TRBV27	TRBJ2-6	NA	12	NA	TGTGCCAGCAGTTCTGGGGCCAACGTCCTGACTTTC	CASSSGANVLTF
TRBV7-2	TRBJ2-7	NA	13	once	TGTGCCAGCAGCCCGACGACAGACCACGAGCAGTACTTC	CASSPTTDHEQYF
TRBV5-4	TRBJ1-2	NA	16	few	TGTGCCAGCAGCTTAGGCCCCCACGGAGAGGCGGGGGGCTACACCTTC	CASSLGPHGEAGGYTF
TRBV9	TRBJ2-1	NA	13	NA	TGTGCCAGCAGCGTGGGGTCCTACAATGAGCAGTTCTTC	CASSVGSYNEQFF
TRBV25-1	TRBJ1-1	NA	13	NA	TGTGCCAGCAGTCCATTATCGTTGACTGAAGCTTTCTTT	CASSPLSLTEAFF
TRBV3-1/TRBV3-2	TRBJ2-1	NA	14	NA	TGTGCCAGCAGCCAAGCGGGACTGCCCTCAGAGCAGTTCTTC	CASSQAGLPSEQFF
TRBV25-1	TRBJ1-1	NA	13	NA	TGTGCCAGCAGTGGGGTAGGGGAGGGTATGGCTTTCTTT	CASSGVGEGMAFF
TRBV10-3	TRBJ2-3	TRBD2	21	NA	TGTGCCATCAGTGAGTCGTCCGGCGAGCGGGGGGAGTCGAAGATCACAGATACGCAGTATTTT	CAISESSGERGESKITDTQYF
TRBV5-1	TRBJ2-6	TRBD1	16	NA	TGCGCCAGCAGCTTGCAGGGGGCATCGGGGGCCAACGTCCTGACTTTC	CASSLQGASGANVLTF